This T cell receptor (beta chain) was observed in a study of T-cell reconstitution after alpha-beta-depleted transplantation in children. Study findings and constraints: Several hundred expanded graft clones reportedly gave rise to the alpha-beta T cells present about two months after transplant. Surviving recipient cells, namely T cells and thymic progenitors, were the source of high day-60 TCRbeta diversity in some patients. One year post-transplant, T-cell counts and diversity were largely derived from T cells produced anew.

CDR3 length: 14 residues. The V gene lost 6 bases and the J gene lost 3 bases, with 11 bases spanning the gap. This clonotype came up a few times. Its antigen remains unidentified. The library targeted TCRbeta and was prepared with unique molecular identifiers. MiXCR, applied by TCRdb to the PCR reads, yields one record per CDR3 protein. The data contain approximately 130,000 distinct CDR3 sequences, about 9.5% of them singletons. The chain couples TRBV12-3 or TRBV12-4 to TRBJ2-2; D perhaps matches TRBD1 (6 bases). The sample consisted of PBMCs, mostly from graft donor cells, taken 180 days after TCRalphabeta/CD19-depleted stem cell transplant. The TCR comes from a girl under three years old who had a stem cell transplant for combined immunodeficiency, so the T cells may come from the graft donor. For the CDR3, the DNA is TGTGCCAGCAGGGGGGACACCTACACCGGGGAGCTGTTTTTT. Translating gives CASRGDTYTGELFF.